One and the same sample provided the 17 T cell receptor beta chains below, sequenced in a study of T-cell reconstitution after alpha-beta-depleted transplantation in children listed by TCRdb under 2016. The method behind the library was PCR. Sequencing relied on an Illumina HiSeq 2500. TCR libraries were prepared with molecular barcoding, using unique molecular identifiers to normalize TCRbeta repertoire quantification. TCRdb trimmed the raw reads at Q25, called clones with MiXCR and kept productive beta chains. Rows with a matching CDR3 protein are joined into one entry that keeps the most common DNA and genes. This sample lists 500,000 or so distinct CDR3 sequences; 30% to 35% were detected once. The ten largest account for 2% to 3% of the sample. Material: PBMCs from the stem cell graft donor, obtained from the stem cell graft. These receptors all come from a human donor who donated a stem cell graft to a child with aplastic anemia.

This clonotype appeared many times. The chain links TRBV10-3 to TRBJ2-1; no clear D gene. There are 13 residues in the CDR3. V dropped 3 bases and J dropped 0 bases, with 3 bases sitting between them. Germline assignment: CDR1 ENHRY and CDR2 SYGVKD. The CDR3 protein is CAISDSSYNEQFF. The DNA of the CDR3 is TGTGCCATCAGTGACAGCTCCTACAATGAGCAGTTCTTC.

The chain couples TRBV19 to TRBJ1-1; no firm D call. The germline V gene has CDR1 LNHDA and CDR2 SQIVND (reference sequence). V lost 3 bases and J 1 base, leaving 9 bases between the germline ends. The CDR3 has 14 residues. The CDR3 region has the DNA TGTGCCAGTAGTATCCTTCGACAGAACACTGAAGCTTTCTTT. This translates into CASSILRQNTEAFF.

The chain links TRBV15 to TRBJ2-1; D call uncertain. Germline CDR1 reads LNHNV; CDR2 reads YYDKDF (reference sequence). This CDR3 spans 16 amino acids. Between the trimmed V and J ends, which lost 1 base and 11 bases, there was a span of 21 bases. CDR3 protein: CATSRVAPPLNEKQFF. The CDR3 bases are TGTGCCACCAGCAGAGTCGCACCTCCTCTAAACGAAAAGCAGTTCTTC.

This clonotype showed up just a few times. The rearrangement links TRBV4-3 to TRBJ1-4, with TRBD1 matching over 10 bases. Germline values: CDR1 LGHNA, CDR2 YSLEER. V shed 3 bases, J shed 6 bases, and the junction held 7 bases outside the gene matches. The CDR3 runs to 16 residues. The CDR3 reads CASSQRSGTGDEKLFF. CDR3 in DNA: TGCGCCAGCAGCCAGCGCTCCGGGACAGGGGATGAAAAACTGTTTTTT.

CDR3 nucleotides: TGTGCCAGCACCTTAACCCGGCCGGTGCATAATAACTATGGCTACACCTTC. This gives the protein CASTLTRPVHNNYGYTF. The V call is TRBV3-1, the J call TRBJ1-2; no firm D call. The CDR3 totals 17 residues. Per the germline V gene, CDR1 is LGHDT and CDR2 is YNNKEL (reference sequence). V was clipped by 7 bases and J by 1 base, with 22 bases between them. Full variable domain (rest looked up from reference TRBV3-1 and TRBJ1-2): DTAVSQTPKYLVTQMGNDKSIKCEQNLGHDTMYWYKQDSKKFLKIMFSYNNKELIINETVPNRFSPKSPDKAHLNLHINSLELGDSAVYFCASTLTRPVHNNYGYTFGSGTRLTVV.

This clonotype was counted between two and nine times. CDR3 bases: TGTGCCAGCAGCTTCGACAGGGGAAGCTACACCTTC. It specifies CASSFDRGSYTF. The V and J genes are TRBV11-2 and TRBJ1-2; 8 bases align to TRBD1. V trimming: 3 bases; J trimming: 9 bases; junction bases outside the gene matches: 3. CDR1 and CDR2 (germline): SGHAT, FQNNGV. This CDR3 spans 12 amino acids.

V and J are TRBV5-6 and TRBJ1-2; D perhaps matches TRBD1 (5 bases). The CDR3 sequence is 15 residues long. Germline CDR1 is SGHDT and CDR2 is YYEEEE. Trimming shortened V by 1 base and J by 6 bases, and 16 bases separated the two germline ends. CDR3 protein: CASSLYRMSRDGYTF. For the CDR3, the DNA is TGTGCCAGCAGCTTGTACCGGATGTCCAGGGATGGCTACACCTTC.

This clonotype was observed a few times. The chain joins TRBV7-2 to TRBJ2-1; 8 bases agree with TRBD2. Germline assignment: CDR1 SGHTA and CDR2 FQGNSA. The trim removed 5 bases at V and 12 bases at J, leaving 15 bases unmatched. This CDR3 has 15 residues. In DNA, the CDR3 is TGTGCCAGCAGCCCCTCCGGGACTAGTCGATCTCGGCAGTTCTTC. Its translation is CASSPSGTSRSRQFF. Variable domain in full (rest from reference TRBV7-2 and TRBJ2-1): GAGVSQSPSNKVTEKGKDVELRCDPISGHTALYWYRQSLGQGLEFLIYFQGNSAPDKSGLPSDRFSAERTGGSVSTLTIQRTQQEDSAVYLCASSPSGTSRSRQFFGPGTRLTVL.

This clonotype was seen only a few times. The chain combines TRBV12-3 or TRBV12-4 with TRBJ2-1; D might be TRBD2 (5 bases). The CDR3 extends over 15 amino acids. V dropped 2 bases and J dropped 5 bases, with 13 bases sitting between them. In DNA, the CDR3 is TGTGCCAGCAGTTTATTTACTAGGATGAACAATGAGCAGTTCTTC. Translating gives CASSLFTRMNNEQFF.

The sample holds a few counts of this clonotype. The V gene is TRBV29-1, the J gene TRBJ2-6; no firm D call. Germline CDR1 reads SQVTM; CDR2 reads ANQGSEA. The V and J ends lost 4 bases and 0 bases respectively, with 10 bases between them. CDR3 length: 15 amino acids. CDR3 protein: CSVGSSSSGANVLTF. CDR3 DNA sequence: TGCAGCGTTGGCAGCAGCTCCTCTGGGGCCAACGTCCTGACTTTC.

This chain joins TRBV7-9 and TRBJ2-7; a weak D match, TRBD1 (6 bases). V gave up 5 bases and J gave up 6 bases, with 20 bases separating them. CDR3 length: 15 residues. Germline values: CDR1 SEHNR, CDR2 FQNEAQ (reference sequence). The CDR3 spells CASSPRWAGAGEQYF. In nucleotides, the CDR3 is TGTGCCAGCAGCCCACGCTGGGCAGGGGCGGGCGAGCAGTACTTC.

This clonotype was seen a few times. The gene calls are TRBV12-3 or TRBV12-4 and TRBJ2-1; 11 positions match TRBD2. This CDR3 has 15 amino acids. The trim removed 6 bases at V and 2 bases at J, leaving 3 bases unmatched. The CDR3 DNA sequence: TGTGCCAGCAGGGTAGCGGGAGGGCCCTACAATGAGCAGTTCTTC. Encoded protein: CASRVAGGPYNEQFF.

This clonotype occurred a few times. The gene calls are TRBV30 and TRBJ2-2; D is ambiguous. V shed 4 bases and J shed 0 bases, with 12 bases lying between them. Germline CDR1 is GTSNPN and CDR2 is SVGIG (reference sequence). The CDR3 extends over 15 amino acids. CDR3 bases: TGTGCCTGGATTCGGCAGCCCACGAACACCGGGGAGCTGTTTTTT. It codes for CAWIRQPTNTGELFF. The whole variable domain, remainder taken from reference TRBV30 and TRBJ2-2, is SQTIHQWPATLVQPVGSPLSLECTVEGTSNPNLYWYRQAAGRGLQLLFYSVGIGQISSEVPQNLSASRPQDRQFILSSKKLLLSDSGFYLCAWIRQPTNTGELFFGEGSRLTVL.

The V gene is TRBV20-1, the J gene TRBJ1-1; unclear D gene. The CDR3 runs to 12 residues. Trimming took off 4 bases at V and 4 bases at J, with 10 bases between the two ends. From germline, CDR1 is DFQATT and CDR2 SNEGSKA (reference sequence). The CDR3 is CSANRGSTEAFF. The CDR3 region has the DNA TGCAGTGCTAACCGGGGTTCCACTGAAGCTTTCTTT.

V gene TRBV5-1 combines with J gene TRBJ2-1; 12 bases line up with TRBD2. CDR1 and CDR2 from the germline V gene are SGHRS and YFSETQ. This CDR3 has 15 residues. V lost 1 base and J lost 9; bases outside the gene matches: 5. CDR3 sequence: CASSLSGLAGPEQFF. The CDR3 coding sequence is TGCGCCAGCAGCTTGTCAGGACTAGCGGGACCTGAGCAGTTCTTC.

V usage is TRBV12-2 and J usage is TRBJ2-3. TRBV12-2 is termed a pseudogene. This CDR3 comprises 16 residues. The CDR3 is CASRLALGFSTDTQYF. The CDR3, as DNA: TGTGCAAGTCGCTTAGCGTTGGGATTTAGCACAGATACGCAGTATTTT.

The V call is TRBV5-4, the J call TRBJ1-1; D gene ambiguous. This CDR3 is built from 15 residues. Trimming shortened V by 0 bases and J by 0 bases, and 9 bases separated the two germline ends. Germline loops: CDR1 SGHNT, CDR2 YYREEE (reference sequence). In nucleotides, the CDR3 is TGTGCCAGCAGCTTGGAAAGACACATGAACACTGAAGCTTTCTTT. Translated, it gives CASSLERHMNTEAFF.